This T cell receptor (beta chain) was observed in a study of T cell changes during pregnancy in multiple sclerosis. Assay used: immunoSEQ multiplex PCR; TCRdb lists only in-frame clones, some missing. This sample carries around 59,000 clones, about 92% of them seen once, and the ten largest clones take more than 0.7%. V shed 2 bases and J shed 8 bases, with 17 bases lying between them. The CDR3 sequence is 16 residues long. Per the germline V gene, CDR1 is SGHDT and CDR2 is YYEEEE. Sequencing was performed on peripheral blood, taken in the first trimester of pregnancy. The clonotype was recovered from a female donor with multiple sclerosis, enrolled in a pregnancy study. The chain combines TRBV5-6 with TRBJ1-6, with a possible D match to TRBD1 (5 bases). The CDR3 here is CASSLYDRETYSPLHF. The CDR3, as DNA: TGTGCCAGCAGCTTATACGACAGAGAAACTTATTCACCCCTCCACTTT.